This T cell receptor (beta chain) was sequenced in a study of cytomegalovirus exposure and HLA in healthy donors. The V and J ends lost 5 bases and 4 bases, in that order; junction bases with no gene match: 4. Germline values: CDR1 LNHDA, CDR2 SQIVND (reference sequence). This CDR3 has 13 residues. On this clone: Its antigen is not identified.

The PCR had 60 Vbeta and 13 Jbeta primers. Only in-frame clones appear in the TCRdb table, and some are missing; sequencing was by immunoSEQ multiplex PCR. The top ten clones hold roughly 15% of a sample with around 200,000 clones, about 74% of them seen once. General study findings and limits: Roughly uniform sequencing depth across donors was assumed, possibly incorrectly. Among the CMV-associated chains, three were confirmed in vitro as specific for CMV antigens. A link between a missense DCLRE1C variant and TCR beta V- and J-gene trimming emerged from a later analysis. A later analysis by the authors found several of the most significant clusters apparently linked to common viral pathogens.

Sequencing was carried out using PBMCs. The chain recombines TRBV19 with TRBJ2-5; 7 positions match TRBD1. The sequence was obtained from a man aged 40-50 years in good health and CMV-seronegative. The CDR3 DNA reads TGTGCCAGTAGTTTGACAGGGCCAGAGACCCAGTACTTC. It specifies CASSLTGPETQYF.